This T cell receptor (beta chain) was captured in a study of T-cell memory formation after mild COVID-19. Note on this clonotype: Its antigen is currently unknown.

Whole-study findings and limits: Second-wave clones that peaked on day 37 lacked confirmed SARS-CoV-2 specificity. The pre-infection memory compartment contained some responding clones, suggesting cross-reactive memory joined.

TCR alpha and TCR beta cDNA libraries with sample barcodes and UMIs came from 5'RACE using constant-segment primers. TCRdb reprocessed the 5' RACE reads via MiXCR and lists one record per CDR3 protein. The data contain 150,000 to 200,000 distinct CDR3 sequences, 11% of them seen just once; the ten biggest clones take up approximately 3.4%. The CDR3 loop spans 16 amino acids. V lost 0 bases to trimming and J lost 2 bases; unmatched junction nucleotides: 3. From germline, CDR1 is SGHRS and CDR2 YFSETQ. The clonotype comes from a man between 18 and 29 years old who had mild COVID-19 (a few samples of this study predate the infection). Cell type and time point are not known. The rearrangement joins TRBV5-1 to TRBJ2-3; 10 positions match TRBD2. The sample was PBMCs or a T cell subset sorted from them (not recorded which). The CDR3 nucleotides read TGCGCCAGCAGCTTGGGGCTAGCGGGGGTCACAGATACGCAGTATTTT. Its protein is CASSLGLAGVTDTQYF.